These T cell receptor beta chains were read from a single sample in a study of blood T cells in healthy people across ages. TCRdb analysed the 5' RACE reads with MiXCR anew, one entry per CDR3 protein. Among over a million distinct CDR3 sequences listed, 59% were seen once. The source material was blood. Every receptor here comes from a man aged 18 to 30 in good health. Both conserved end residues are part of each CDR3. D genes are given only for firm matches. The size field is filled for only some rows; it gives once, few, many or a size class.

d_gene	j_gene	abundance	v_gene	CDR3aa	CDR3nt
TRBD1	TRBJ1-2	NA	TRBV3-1	CASSHTRGLDGYTF	TGTGCCAGCAGCCATACCAGGGGGCTGGACGGCTACACCTTC
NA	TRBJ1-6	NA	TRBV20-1	CSAQRGHNSGFSPLHF	TGCAGCGCCCAGCGGGGACATAACTCCGGTTTTTCACCCCTCCACTTT
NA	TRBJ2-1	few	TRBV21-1	CASSRGQGYNEQFF	TGTGCCAGCAGCAGAGGACAGGGCTACAATGAGCAGTTCTTC
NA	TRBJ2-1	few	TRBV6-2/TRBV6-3	CASSYWRNEQFF	TGTGCCAGCAGTTACTGGCGCAATGAGCAGTTCTTC
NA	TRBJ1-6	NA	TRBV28	CASSFDGSYNSPLHF	TGTGCCAGCAGTTTTGATGGCTCCTATAATTCACCCCTCCACTTT
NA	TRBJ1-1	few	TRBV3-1	CASSPALNTGGTTEAFF	TGTGCCAGCAGCCCTGCCCTGAATACAGGCGGGACCACTGAAGCTTTCTTT
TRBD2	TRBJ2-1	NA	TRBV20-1	CSASSAGVYNEQFF	TGCAGTGCTAGTTCAGCGGGAGTTTACAATGAGCAGTTCTTC
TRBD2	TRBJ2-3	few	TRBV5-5	CASSPSAGREKDTQYF	TGTGCCAGCAGCCCCAGTGCCGGGCGGGAGAAAGATACGCAGTATTTT
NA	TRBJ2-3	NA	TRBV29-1	CSVPKSTTQYF	TGCAGCGTTCCAAAGTCCACTACGCAGTATTTT
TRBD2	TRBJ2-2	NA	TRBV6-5	CASSYSSRLAGTGELFF	TGTGCCAGCAGTTACTCGAGTAGACTAGCGGGGACCGGGGAGCTGTTTTTT